This T cell receptor (beta chain) comes out of a study of CD8+ T cells in alopecia areata. Per the germline V gene, CDR1 is SGHTA and CDR2 is FQGNSA. J gave up 5 bases and V 0 bases, and 9 bases lay outside the gene matches. The length of the CDR3 is 17 residues. Findings and limits, study-wide: Since there was just one nonresponder, nobody can yet say how baseline CD8+ expansion ties to response. Mice showed TCR sharing more clearly than patients did, possibly owing to HLA. Scalp clonality decreased significantly with tofacitinib, and so did expanded CD8+ clones among the top 100.

Regarding treatment: oral pan-JAK inhibitor, 5-10 mg twice daily. Alopecia areata patients had lesional scalp punch biopsies and peripheral blood taken from them. Sequencing relied on a cDNA template that was reverse transcribed from extracted RNA. Produced via immunoSEQ multiplex PCR; TCRdb's table is partial and in-frame only. The sample contains about 76,000 clones, 60% to 70% of which appear only once. Comments on this clone: The target antigen is unknown.

The source is a human donor with alopecia areata. The chain employs TRBV7-2 and TRBJ2-7; 11 positions match TRBD2. Material: CD8+ T cells sorted from blood, obtained at week 24, from a patient treated with tofacitinib. This CDR3 reads CASSLAKLAGDSDEQYF. CDR3 sequence (DNA): TGTGCCAGCAGCTTAGCGAAACTAGCGGGAGATAGCGACGAGCAGTACTTC.